This entry features one TCR beta chain sequence. The data derive from a study of blood T cell repertoires in COVID-19. Profiled with immunoSEQ multiplex PCR; TCRdb holds only in-frame clones, not every one. The sample gives approximately 300,000 clones, more than 85% of which show up once; about 5% is in the top ten. With 4 bases clipped from V and 7 bases from J, the junction kept 9 bases outside the gene matches. The germline gives CDR1 GTSNPN, CDR2 SVGIG (reference sequence). The CDR3 covers 13 residues. V usage is TRBV30 and J usage is TRBJ2-7, with TRBD1 matching over 8 bases. The specimen was peripheral blood. This clonotype originated in a man in his forties with acute or convalescent COVID-19. The CDR3 loop is CAWIRTGTNEQYF. CDR3 coding DNA: TGTGCCTGGATCCGGACAGGGACGAATGAGCAGTACTTC.